These 26 T cell receptor beta chains were all obtained from the same sample, sequenced in a study of shared T cell receptors in the human thymus (dated by TCRdb to the early 2020s). Receptor libraries were prepared by the immunoSEQ multiplex PCR assay. TCRdb mirrors the immuneACCESS table, restricted to in-frame sequences. Some clones are absent from its copies; in checked studies, under half trace to an unresolved V gene, and the reason for the others is unknown. The sample table lists hundreds of thousands of clones, around 78% of them with a count of one. Jointly, the top ten make up more than 0.01% of the sample. The sample was also linked to a second study, of human thymus T cells.

Sequencing was carried out using thymocytes. Receptors were obtained from a boy under three years old with a congenital heart defect. Donor details come from another sample of the same person, matched by shared clones.

This clone was seen just once. The J gene is TRBJ2-1, the V gene TRBV9; D is perhaps TRBD2 (5 bases). V shed 0 bases and J shed 0 bases, with 10 bases lying between them. Germline CDR1 and CDR2: SGDLS and YYNGEE. This CDR3 region has 16 residues. CDR3 bases: TGTGCCAGCAGCGTAGCGGAGCGGAGCTCCTACAATGAGCAGTTCTTC. Translated, it gives CASSVAERSSYNEQFF.

This clone occurred a few times. The chain carries TRBV14 and TRBJ1-1; TRBD1 might be the D (5 bases). The CDR3 runs to 14 residues. The V and J ends lost 5 bases and 4 bases respectively, with 14 bases between them. The germline V gene encodes CDR1 SGHDN and CDR2 FVKESK. The CDR3 loop is CASSWDSRSTEAFF. Here the CDR3 DNA reads TGTGCCAGCAGCTGGGACTCACGTAGCACTGAAGCTTTCTTT.

The chain recombines TRBV11-2 with TRBJ2-7; no definite D call. There are 14 residues in the CDR3. Germline CDR1 reads SGHAT; CDR2 reads FQNNGV. Trimming pared 1 base from V and 4 bases from J, leaving 11 bases between. CDR3 bases: TGTGCCAGCAGCTTAGGAGTACCCGTTTACGAGCAGTACTTC. Translated: CASSLGVPVYEQYF.

This clone has only a few counts. V usage is TRBV9 and J usage is TRBJ2-3, with 9 bases fitting TRBD1. From germline, CDR1 is SGDLS and CDR2 YYNGEE. The CDR3 is 16 amino acids. V was clipped by 4 bases and J by 0 bases; unmatched bases: 6. CDR3 sequence reads: CASSPRTGESTDTQYF. CDR3 in DNA: TGTGCCAGCAGCCCTCGGACAGGGGAAAGCACAGATACGCAGTATTTT.

This chain connects TRBV5-5 to TRBJ2-7, with D maybe TRBD2 (5 bases). CDR1 and CDR2 (germline): SGHKS, YYEKEE (reference sequence). The CDR3 contains 15 residues. The V and J ends lost 4 bases and 4 bases respectively, with 18 bases between them. DNA for the CDR3: TGTGCCAGCAGCCCCTGGGTGAGGGATCCTTACGAGCAGTACTTC. It specifies CASSPWVRDPYEQYF.

The chain uses TRBV7-9 and TRBJ1-2, with D maybe TRBD1 (6 bases). Germline CDR1 is SEHNR and CDR2 is FQNEAQ (reference sequence). This CDR3 region has 14 residues. V was pared by 5 bases and J by 3 bases, with 13 bases between. CDR3 residues: CASSPGTQHYGYTF. DNA for the CDR3: TGTGCCAGCAGCCCTGGGACACAGCACTATGGCTACACCTTC.

J is TRBJ1-2 and V is TRBV7-9, with 7 positions matching TRBD1. The CDR3 is made up of 14 amino acids. Germline V gene sequence: CDR1 SEHNR, CDR2 FQNEAQ (reference sequence). V shed 3 bases, J shed 7 bases, and the junction held 8 bases outside the gene matches. The CDR3 sequence: CASSFGQASSGYTF. The CDR3 DNA reads as TGTGCCAGCAGCTTCGGACAGGCTTCGTCTGGCTACACCTTC.

This chain connects TRBV27 to TRBJ2-7; 10 bases are shared with TRBD1. The CDR3 extends over 13 amino acids. V dropped 8 bases and J dropped 7; count of bases not matched to a gene: 8. The germline V gene has CDR1 MNHEY and CDR2 SMNVEV (reference sequence). The CDR3: CASGLWDRGEQYF. The CDR3 nucleotides read TGTGCCAGCGGTCTTTGGGACAGGGGAGAGCAGTACTTC.

This clone was found once. This chain links TRBV9 with TRBJ2-3; D not certain. This CDR3 is built from 13 residues. Trimming took 4 bases from V and 6 from J, leaving 12 bases between them. Per germline, CDR1 SGDLS and CDR2 YYNGEE. CDR3 DNA sequence: TGTGCCAGCAGCTACGACCCAGCGGATACGCAGTATTTT. It specifies CASSYDPADTQYF.

This chain links TRBV25-1 with TRBJ2-1, with a weak D call TRBD1 (5 bases). CDR3 size: 13 residues. The germline V and J ends were trimmed by 4 bases and 8 bases, with 12 bases remaining between them. Germline values: CDR1 MGHDK, CDR2 SYGVNS. CDR3 coding DNA: TGTGCCAGCAGTGGGCCAGGGTGGGATGAGCAGTTCTTC. This encodes CASSGPGWDEQFF.

The chain employs TRBV6-5 and TRBJ2-2; 8 nucleotides align to TRBD1. The CDR3 runs to 15 residues. J gave up 5 bases and V 2 bases, and 4 bases lay outside the gene matches. The germline V gene encodes CDR1 MNHEY and CDR2 SVGAGI. This CDR3 reads CASSYEDRATGELFF. In DNA form, the CDR3 reads TGTGCCAGCAGTTACGAGGACAGGGCAACCGGGGAGCTGTTTTTT.

V is TRBV6-1 and J is TRBJ2-7, with D uncertain. V lost 8 bases and J 2 bases, leaving 7 bases between the germline ends. Germline V CDR1 and CDR2: MNHNS, SASEGT. The CDR3 is made up of 11 amino acids. The chain's CDR3 is CASALTYEQYF. Here the CDR3 DNA reads TGTGCCAGCGCACTCACCTACGAGCAGTACTTC.

This chain links TRBV4-2 with TRBJ2-7; 7 bases align to TRBD1. This CDR3 comprises 16 residues. Per the germline V gene, CDR1 is LGHNA and CDR2 is YNFKEQ. V was clipped by 4 bases and J by 6 bases; unmatched bases: 15. Written as DNA, the CDR3 is TGTGCCAGCAGCCGAGGGGGTGGACAGGACGAGCGCGAGCAGTACTTC. Its translation is CASSRGGGQDEREQYF.

The V and J genes are TRBV19 and TRBJ2-1, with D perhaps matching TRBD2 (6 bases). The CDR3 has 14 amino acids. V lost 5 bases and J 6 bases, leaving 14 bases between the germline ends. Germline lookup yields CDR1 LNHDA and CDR2 SQIVND (reference sequence). Here the CDR3 reads CASSPRGTSNEQFF. In nucleotides, the CDR3 is TGTGCCAGTAGTCCTCGGGGGACCAGCAATGAGCAGTTCTTC.

V usage is TRBV29-1 and J usage is TRBJ2-1, with D tentatively TRBD2 (6 bases). CDR3 size: 18 residues. Trimming removed 2 bases from V and 0 bases from J, with 20 bases in between. Germline V gives CDR1 SQVTM, CDR2 ANQGSEA. The DNA for the CDR3 is TGCAGCGTTGAATTAGGTCCCCGGGAGACCGCCTCCTACAATGAGCAGTTCTTC. Its translation is CSVELGPRETASYNEQFF.

Comment on this clone: One end of the junction fails to match germline, which may point to a read error. In nucleotides, the CDR3 is TGCAGCGTTGTACAGGGTCGGATGAACAATGAGCAGCTCTTC. Amino acids: CSVVQGRMNNEQLF. The chain is built from TRBV29-1 and TRBJ2-1; D is perhaps TRBD1 (6 bases). The germline gives CDR1 SQVTM, CDR2 ANQGSEA. The CDR3 length is 14 residues.

V and J are TRBV7-9 and TRBJ1-1, with 7 bases aligning to TRBD1. With V trimmed by 1 base and J by 7 bases, 6 bases remained unmatched. The CDR3 totals 14 residues. Germline CDR1 is SEHNR and CDR2 is FQNEAQ (reference sequence). The CDR3 DNA sequence: TGTGCCAGCAGCTTAGGGGACAGCGGGGGTGAAGCTTTCTTT. Amino acids: CASSLGDSGGEAFF.

About this clone itself: Other DNA sequences from this sample encode an identical CDR3 as well. The chain links TRBV27 to TRBJ2-7, with D possibly matching TRBD1 (5 bases). CDR3 size: 13 residues. Germline loops: CDR1 MNHEY, CDR2 SMNVEV (reference sequence). The V end lost 3 bases, the J end lost 1 base, and 7 bases lay between the germline ends. The CDR3 region is CASSFRDSYEQYF. As DNA, the CDR3 is TGTGCCAGCAGTTTCAGGGATTCCTACGAGCAGTACTTC.

The gene calls are TRBV6-4 and TRBJ1-1, with 8 bases identical to TRBD1. The germline V gene encodes CDR1 MRHNA and CDR2 SNTAGT. This CDR3 is built from 14 residues. V trimming: 5 bases; J trimming: 4 bases; junction bases outside the gene matches: 6. The CDR3: CASSPDRATTEAFF. CDR3 bases: TGTGCCAGCAGTCCGGACAGGGCGACCACTGAAGCTTTCTTT.

The chain employs TRBV27 and TRBJ2-1; 9 positions match TRBD2. Germline trimming cut 4 bases from V and 8 bases from J; bases unmatched to any gene: 6. The CDR3 totals 14 residues. In germline, CDR1 is MNHEY, CDR2 SMNVEV (reference sequence). DNA of the CDR3: TGTGCCAGCAGTTCCCCGGGACTAGCCTATGAGCAGTTCTTC. Translated: CASSSPGLAYEQFF.

The chain recombines TRBV9 with TRBJ2-1; 13 bases agree with TRBD2. V was clipped by 4 bases and J by 6 bases; unmatched bases: 4. The CDR3 covers 15 residues. Germline lookup yields CDR1 SGDLS and CDR2 YYNGEE. DNA of the CDR3: TGTGCCAGCAGCCCACTAGCGGGAGGGCCCAATGAGCAGTTCTTC. Its protein is CASSPLAGGPNEQFF.

The chain joins TRBV7-2 to TRBJ1-5; 9 bases match TRBD1. Germline values: CDR1 SGHTA, CDR2 FQGNSA. The CDR3 has 16 amino acids. Losses at the gene ends were 5 bases for V and 0 bases for J; bases not matched to a gene: 5. The CDR3 DNA reads as TGTGCCAGCAGCACTGAGGACAGGGGTAGCAATCAGCCCCAGCATTTT. The encoded protein is CASSTEDRGSNQPQHF.

This clone was observed a handful of times. This rearrangement joins TRBV11-2 to TRBJ2-1; the D gene is possibly TRBD1 (6 bases). This CDR3 region has 16 residues. Germline V gene lookup returns CDR1 SGHAT and CDR2 FQNNGV. With 3 bases removed from V and 13 bases from J, the gap between germline ends came to 25 bases. Written as DNA, the CDR3 is TGTGCCAGCAGCTTGGGCCAGGAACAGGGCAGTAGGACTCAGTTCTTC. It is translated as CASSLGQEQGSRTQFF.

The rearrangement joins TRBV25-1 to TRBJ1-1; 7 bases agree with TRBD1. Trimming removed 6 bases from V and 1 base from J; junction bases left unmatched: 8. This CDR3 comprises 15 residues. Germline V gene sequence: CDR1 MGHDK, CDR2 SYGVNS. This CDR3 reads CASSGERTGNTEAFF. DNA of the CDR3: TGTGCCAGCAGCGGCGAACGGACAGGGAACACTGAAGCTTTCTTT.

This chain joins TRBV4-2 and TRBJ1-2, with D perhaps TRBD1 (5 bases). This CDR3 is 14 amino acids long. The germline V gene has CDR1 LGHNA and CDR2 YNFKEQ. The V and J ends lost 2 bases and 6 bases respectively, with 13 bases between them. The CDR3 sequence: CASSQTHPRDGYTF. CDR3 in DNA: TGTGCCAGCAGCCAAACTCATCCCAGGGATGGCTACACCTTC.

The V gene is TRBV4-1, the J gene TRBJ1-1; 8 nucleotides agree with TRBD1. Germline assignment: CDR1 MGHRA and CDR2 YSYEKL. V was clipped by 6 bases and J by 4 bases; unmatched bases: 13. This CDR3 comprises 16 residues. The CDR3 region is CASRLNLRTGGTEAFF. CDR3 nucleotides: TGCGCCAGCAGACTTAATCTCCGCACAGGGGGCACTGAAGCTTTCTTT.